This T cell receptor (beta chain) was retrieved from a study of cytomegalovirus exposure and HLA in healthy donors. Germline V gene data show CDR1 as SGHRS and CDR2 as YFSETQ. V was clipped by 0 bases and J by 2 bases, with 12 bases between them. CDR3 length: 16 amino acids. Notes on this clone: Its antigen is unknown.

Clones were sequenced by immunoSEQ multiplex PCR, and TCRdb holds only the in-frame ones, with some missing. The repertoire consists of about 89,000 clones, with 84% occurring once and the leading ten covering over 10%. General study points: The tendency of first-cohort TCR clusters to co-occur in the roughly 130 validation repertoires emerged from a later analysis.

The specimen sequenced was PBMCs. The chain links TRBV5-1 to TRBJ2-1; TRBD2 might be the D (6 bases). This receptor was obtained from a woman under 30 in good health and CMV-seropositive. The CDR3 DNA sequence: TGCGCCAGCAGCTTGGCGGAGGGACTCCCCTACAATGAGCAGTTCTTC. Amino acid sequence: CASSLAEGLPYNEQFF. The full variable domain, in which reference TRBV5-1 and TRBJ2-1 provide the parts outside the CDR3, is KAGVTQTPRYLIKTRGQQVTLSCSPISGHRSVSWYQQTPGQGLQFLFEYFSETQRNKGNFPGRFSGRQFSNSRSEMNVSTLELGDSALYLCASSLAEGLPYNEQFFGPGTRLTVL.